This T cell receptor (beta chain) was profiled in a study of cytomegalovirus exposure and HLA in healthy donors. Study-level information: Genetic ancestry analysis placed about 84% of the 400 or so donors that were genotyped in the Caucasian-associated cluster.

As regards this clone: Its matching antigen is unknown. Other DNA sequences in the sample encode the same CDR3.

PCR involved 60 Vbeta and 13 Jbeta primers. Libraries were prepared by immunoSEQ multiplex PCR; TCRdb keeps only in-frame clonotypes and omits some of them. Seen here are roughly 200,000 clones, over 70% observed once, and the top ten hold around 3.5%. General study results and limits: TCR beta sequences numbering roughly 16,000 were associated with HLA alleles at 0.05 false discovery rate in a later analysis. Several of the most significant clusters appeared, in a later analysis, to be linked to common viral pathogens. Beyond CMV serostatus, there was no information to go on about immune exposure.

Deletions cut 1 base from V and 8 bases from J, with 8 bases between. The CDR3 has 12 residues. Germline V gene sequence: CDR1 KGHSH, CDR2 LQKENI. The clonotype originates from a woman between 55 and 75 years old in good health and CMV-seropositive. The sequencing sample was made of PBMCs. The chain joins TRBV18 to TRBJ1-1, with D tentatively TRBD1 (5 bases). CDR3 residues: CASSPQQVEAFF. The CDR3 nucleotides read TGTGCCAGCTCACCACAACAGGTAGAAGCTTTCTTT.